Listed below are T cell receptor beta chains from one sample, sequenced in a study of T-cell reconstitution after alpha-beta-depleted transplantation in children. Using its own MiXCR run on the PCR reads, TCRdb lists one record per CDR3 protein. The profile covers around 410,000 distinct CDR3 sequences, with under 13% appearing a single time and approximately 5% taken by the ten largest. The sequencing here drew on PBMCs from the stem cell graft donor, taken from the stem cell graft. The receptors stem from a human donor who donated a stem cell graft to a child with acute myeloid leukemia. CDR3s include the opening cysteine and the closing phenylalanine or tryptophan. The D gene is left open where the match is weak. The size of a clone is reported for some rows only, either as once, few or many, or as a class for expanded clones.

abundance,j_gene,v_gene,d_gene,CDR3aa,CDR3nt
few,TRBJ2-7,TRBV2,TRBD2,CASSVAGGAYEQYF,TGTGCCAGCAGTGTGGCGGGGGGCGCCTACGAGCAGTACTTC
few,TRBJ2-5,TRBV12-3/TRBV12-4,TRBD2,CASSLSLAGGETQYF,TGTGCCAGCAGTTTAAGTCTAGCGGGAGGAGAGACCCAGTACTTC
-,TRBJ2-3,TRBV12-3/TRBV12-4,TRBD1,CASSQGTGGPDTQYF,TGTGCCAGCAGTCAAGGGACAGGGGGCCCAGATACGCAGTATTTT
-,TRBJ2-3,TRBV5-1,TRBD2,CASSSETSGAGDTQYF,TGCGCCAGCAGCTCAGAGACTAGCGGGGCCGGAGATACGCAGTATTTT
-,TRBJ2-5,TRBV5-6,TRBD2,CASSPRLAGGLQETQYF,TGTGCCAGCAGCCCCAGACTAGCGGGGGGTCTACAAGAGACCCAGTACTTC
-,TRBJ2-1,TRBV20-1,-,CCADRPPSRDYVNEQFF,TGCTGTGCCGACCGCCCTCCGTCGCGGGATTATGTCAATGAGCAGTTCTTC
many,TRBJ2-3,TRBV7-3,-,CASSLDYTDTQYF,TGTGCCAGCAGCTTAGACTACACAGATACGCAGTATTTT
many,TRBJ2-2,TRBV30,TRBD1,CAWRGGLWTGTGDNTGELFF,TGTGCCTGGAGGGGAGGACTATGGACCGGGACAGGGGACAACACCGGGGAGCTGTTTTTT
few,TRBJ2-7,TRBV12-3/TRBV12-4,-,CASSILGPGKEQYF,TGTGCCAGCAGCATCCTCGGGCCGGGGAAGGAGCAGTACTTC
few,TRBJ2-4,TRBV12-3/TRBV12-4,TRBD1,CASRGRALGQGENIQYF,TGTGCCAGCAGGGGACGGGCCCTGGGACAGGGGGAAAACATTCAGTACTTC
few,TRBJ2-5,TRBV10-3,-,CAIKDSQETQYF,TGTGCCATCAAAGACAGCCAAGAGACCCAGTACTTC
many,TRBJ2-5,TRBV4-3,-,CASSQSARPNEETQYF,TGCGCCAGCAGCCAGTCGGCTAGGCCGAACGAAGAGACCCAGTACTTC
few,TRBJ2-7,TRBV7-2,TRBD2,CASSRTSGYEQYF,TGTGCCAGCAGCCGGACTAGCGGGTATGAGCAGTACTTC
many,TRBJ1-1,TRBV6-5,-,CASLAENTEAFF,TGTGCCAGCCTCGCAGAGAACACTGAAGCTTTCTTT
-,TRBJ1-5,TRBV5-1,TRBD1,CASSLEGQDNQPQHF,TGCGCCAGCAGCTTGGAGGGACAGGACAATCAGCCCCAGCATTTT
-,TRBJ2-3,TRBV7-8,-,CASSLEDRDTQYF,TGTGCCAGCAGCTTAGAGGACCGAGATACGCAGTATTTT
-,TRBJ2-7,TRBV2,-,CASSPQVGGLSYEQYF,TGTGCCAGCAGCCCTCAGGTGGGCGGCCTTTCCTACGAGCAGTACTTC
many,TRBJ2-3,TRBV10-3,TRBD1,CAIGTGYTDTQYF,TGTGCCATCGGGACAGGGTACACAGATACGCAGTATTTT
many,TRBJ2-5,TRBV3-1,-,CASSQVGETQYF,TGTGCCAGCAGCCAAGTTGGGGAGACCCAGTACTTC
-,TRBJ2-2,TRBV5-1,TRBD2,CASSFERSGTINTGELFF,TGCGCCAGCTCCTTCGAGCGGTCCGGGACTATAAACACCGGGGAGCTGTTTTTT
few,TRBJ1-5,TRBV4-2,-,CASSPLGNPYSNQPQHF,TGTGCCAGCAGCCCGCTGGGTAATCCGTATAGCAATCAGCCCCAGCATTTT
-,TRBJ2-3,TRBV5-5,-,CASHIRPGDTDTQYF,TGTGCCAGCCATATTCGGCCAGGGGACACAGATACGCAGTATTTT
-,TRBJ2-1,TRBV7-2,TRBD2,CASSLAYGREWGEQFF,TGTGCCAGCAGCTTAGCGTATGGGCGGGAGTGGGGTGAGCAGTTCTTC
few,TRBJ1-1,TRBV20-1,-,CSARDARVWGTEAFF,TGCAGTGCTAGAGATGCCAGGGTGTGGGGCACTGAAGCTTTCTTT
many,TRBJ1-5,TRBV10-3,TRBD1,CAISEGDRGTVPQHF,TGTGCCATCAGTGAGGGGGACAGGGGAACAGTACCCCAGCATTTT
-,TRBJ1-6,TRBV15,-,CATSRDTGSTNSPLHF,TGTGCCACCAGCAGGGATACAGGGTCGACGAATTCACCCCTCCACTTT
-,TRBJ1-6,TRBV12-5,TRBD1,CASGPPGDRGSYNSPLHF,TGTGCTAGTGGTCCTCCCGGGGACAGGGGCTCCTATAATTCACCCCTCCACTTT
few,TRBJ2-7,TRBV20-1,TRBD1,CSAPLRDRPYEQYF,TGCAGTGCCCCCTTAAGGGACAGACCCTACGAGCAGTACTTC
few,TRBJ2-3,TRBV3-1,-,CASSQKGTTDTQYF,TGTGCCAGCAGCCAAAAAGGGACCACAGATACGCAGTATTTT
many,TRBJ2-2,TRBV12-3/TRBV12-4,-,CASSLRENTGELFF,TGTGCCAGCAGTTTAAGGGAAAACACCGGGGAGCTGTTTTTT
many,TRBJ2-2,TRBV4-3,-,CASSQESYGELFF,TGCGCCAGCAGCCAAGAATCGTACGGGGAGCTGTTTTTT
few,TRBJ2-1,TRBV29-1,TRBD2,CSVEERGTSVNEQFF,TGCAGCGTTGAAGAACGGGGGACTAGCGTCAATGAGCAGTTCTTC
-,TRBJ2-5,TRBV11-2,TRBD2,CASSWGVASGRWEQETQYF,TGTGCCAGCAGCTGGGGGGTTGCTAGCGGGAGGTGGGAGCAAGAGACCCAGTACTTC
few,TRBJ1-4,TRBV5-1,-,CASSLGTIHPTNEKLFF,TGCGCCAGCAGCTTGGGAACTATACACCCAACTAATGAAAAACTGTTTTTT
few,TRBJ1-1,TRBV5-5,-,CASSSNLRGSEAFF,TGTGCCAGCAGCTCAAACCTCAGGGGAAGTGAAGCTTTCTTT
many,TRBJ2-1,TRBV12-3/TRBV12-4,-,CASSLLASYNEQFF,TGTGCCAGCAGTTTACTAGCGTCCTACAATGAGCAGTTCTTC
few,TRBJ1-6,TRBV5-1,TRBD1,CASSSTRTTGDNSPLHF,TGCGCCAGCAGCTCAACACGAACCACAGGGGATAATTCACCCCTCCACTTT
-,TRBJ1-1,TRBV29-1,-,CSVVGAEAFF,TGCAGCGTTGTAGGGGCTGAAGCTTTCTTT
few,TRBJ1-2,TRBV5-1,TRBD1,CASSGTEDYGYTF,TGCGCCAGCAGCGGGACAGAGGACTATGGCTACACCTTC
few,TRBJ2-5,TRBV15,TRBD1,CATSSRTGVKTQYF,TGTGCCACCAGCAGCAGGACAGGGGTAAAGACCCAGTACTTC
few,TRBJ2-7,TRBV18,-,CASSPVGSSYEQYF,TGTGCCAGCTCACCAGTCGGGAGCTCCTACGAGCAGTACTTC
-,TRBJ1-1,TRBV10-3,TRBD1,CATRGSPNTEAFF,TGTGCCACCAGGGGGTCCCCGAACACTGAAGCTTTCTTT
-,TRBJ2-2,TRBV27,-,CASSPIGGASAGELFF,TGTGCCAGCAGTCCAATTGGGGGGGCTAGTGCCGGGGAGCTGTTTTTT
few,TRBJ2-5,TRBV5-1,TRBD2,CASRGLDTQETQYF,TGCGCCAGCCGTGGACTAGACACACAAGAGACCCAGTACTTC
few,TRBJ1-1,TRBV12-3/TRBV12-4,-,CASSFQQRSEAFF,TGTGCCAGCAGTTTTCAACAGAGGAGTGAAGCTTTCTTT
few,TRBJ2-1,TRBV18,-,CASSPMSSEQFF,TGTGCCAGCTCACCAATGTCCAGTGAGCAGTTCTTC
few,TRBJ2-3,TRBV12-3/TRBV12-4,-,CASSPTQGGDTQYF,TGTGCCAGCAGCCCCACACAGGGAGGCGATACGCAGTATTTT
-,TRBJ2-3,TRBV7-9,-,CASSSFRDPRGTDTQYF,TGTGCCAGCAGCTCGTTCCGGGACCCTCGAGGCACAGATACGCAGTATTTT
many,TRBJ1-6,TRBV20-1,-,CSASRDTAYNSPLHF,TGCAGTGCTAGTCGGGACACCGCCTATAATTCACCCCTCCACTTT
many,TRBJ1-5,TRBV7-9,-,CASSSWANQPQHF,TGTGCCAGCAGCTCCTGGGCCAATCAGCCCCAGCATTTT
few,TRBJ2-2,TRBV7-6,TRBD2,CASSRRIAGGNTGELFF,TGTGCCAGCAGCAGAAGAATAGCGGGAGGGAACACCGGGGAGCTGTTTTTT
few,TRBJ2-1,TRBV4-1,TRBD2,CASSQRTSGAGWDEQFF,TGCGCCAGCAGCCAGAGGACTAGCGGGGCTGGCTGGGATGAGCAGTTCTTC
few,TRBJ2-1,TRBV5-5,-,CASSLEDRAYNEQFF,TGTGCCAGCAGCTTGGAGGACCGGGCCTACAATGAGCAGTTCTTC
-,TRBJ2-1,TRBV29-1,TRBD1,CSVEDPGQGADEQFF,TGCAGCGTTGAAGATCCCGGACAGGGGGCAGATGAGCAGTTCTTC
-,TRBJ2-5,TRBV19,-,CASSMSRNQETQYF,TGTGCCAGTAGTATGTCACGGAACCAAGAGACCCAGTACTTC
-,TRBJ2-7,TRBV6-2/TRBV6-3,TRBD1,CASRQRQGFPYEQYF,TGTGCCAGCAGACAACGACAGGGCTTCCCCTACGAGCAGTACTTC
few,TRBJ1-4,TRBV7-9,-,CASSLRQTEKLFF,TGTGCCAGCAGCTTAAGACAGACCGAAAAACTGTTTTTT